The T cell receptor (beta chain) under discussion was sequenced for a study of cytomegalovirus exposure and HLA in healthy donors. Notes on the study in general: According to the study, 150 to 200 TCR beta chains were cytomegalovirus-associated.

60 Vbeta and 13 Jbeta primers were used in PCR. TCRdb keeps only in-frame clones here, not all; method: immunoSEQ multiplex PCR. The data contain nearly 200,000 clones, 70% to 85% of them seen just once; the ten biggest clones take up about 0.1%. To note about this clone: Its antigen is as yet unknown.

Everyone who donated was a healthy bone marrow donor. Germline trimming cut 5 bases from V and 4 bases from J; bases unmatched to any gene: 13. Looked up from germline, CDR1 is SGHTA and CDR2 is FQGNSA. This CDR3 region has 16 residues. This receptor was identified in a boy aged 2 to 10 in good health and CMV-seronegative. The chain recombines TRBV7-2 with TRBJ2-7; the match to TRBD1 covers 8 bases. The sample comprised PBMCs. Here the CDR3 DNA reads TGTGCCAGCAGCCGGGGACAGGATAGAGCGGCATACGAGCAGTACTTC. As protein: CASSRGQDRAAYEQYF. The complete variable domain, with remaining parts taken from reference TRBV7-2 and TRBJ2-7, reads GAGVSQSPSNKVTEKGKDVELRCDPISGHTALYWYRQSLGQGLEFLIYFQGNSAPDKSGLPSDRFSAERTGGSVSTLTIQRTQQEDSAVYLCASSRGQDRAAYEQYFGPGTRLTVT.